The present TCR beta chain was sequenced within a study of beta chain features in type 1 diabetes. Background on the study: Cell yields, gender and age were similar in healthy donors and patients.

As concerns this clone: Its antigen is unknown.

Each sorted fraction was over 95% pure. Study observations and caveats: Comparison showed that naive, central memory and Treg TCRB repertoires appeared more similar among patients than among healthy donors. Moderate but significant shortening of TCRB CDR3s was recorded in all four CD4+ subsets from Type 1 diabetes patients.

All of the isolated RNA was reverse transcribed, so expressed TCRB transcripts were sequenced. Roughly 3.4 million reads were obtained on average from naive, central memory and regulatory T cell samples. TCRdb keeps only in-frame clones here, not all; method: immunoSEQ multiplex PCR. In the table there are 150,000 to 200,000 clones, 50% to 70% of which are singletons. Sequencing input: naive CD4+ T cells from blood. The TCR comes from a man younger than 40 with type 1 diabetes.

Here the CDR3 DNA reads TGTGCCTGGAGTGTCCGACAGAGCTCTGGAAACACCATATATTTT. Translation gives CAWSVRQSSGNTIYF. The chain uses TRBV30 and TRBJ1-3; the D gene is possibly TRBD1 (5 bases). CDR3 size: 15 residues. The germline V and J ends were trimmed by 0 bases and 0 bases, with 9 bases remaining between them. Per the germline V gene, CDR1 is GTSNPN and CDR2 is SVGIG (reference sequence).